Included here is one TCR beta chain sequence, with context. Its antigen is still unknown. The germline gives CDR1 LNHDA, CDR2 SQIVND (reference sequence). Between the trimmed V and J ends, which lost 6 bases and 3 bases, there was a span of 18 bases. The CDR3 sequence is 15 residues long. The data were obtained in a study of T-cell memory formation after mild COVID-19. TCRdb re-analysed the 5' RACE reads in MiXCR, keeping a single row per CDR3 protein. Counted here are roughly 200,000 distinct CDR3 sequences, roughly 17% occurring once; the ten biggest clones make up around 2%. General study points: CD4+ clones that contracted lay mainly in CM and EM; CD8+ ones lay in EMRA.

The sample consisted of PBMCs or a T cell subset sorted from them (not recorded which). This TCR was sampled from an adult woman who had mild COVID-19 (a few samples of this study predate the infection). Cell type and time point are not known. V usage is TRBV19 and J usage is TRBJ2-7; the D gene is possibly TRBD1 (6 bases). The CDR3 reads CASRETGTLYYEQYF. CDR3 nucleotides: TGTGCCAGTAGAGAAACCGGGACACTTTACTACGAGCAGTACTTC.